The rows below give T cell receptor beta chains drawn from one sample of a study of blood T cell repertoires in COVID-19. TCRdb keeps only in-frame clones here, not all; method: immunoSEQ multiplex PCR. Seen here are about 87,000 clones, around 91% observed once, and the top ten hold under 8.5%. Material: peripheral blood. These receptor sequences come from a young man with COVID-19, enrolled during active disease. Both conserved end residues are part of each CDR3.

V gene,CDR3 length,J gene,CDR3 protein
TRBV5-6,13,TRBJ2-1,CASSLYQGSEQFF
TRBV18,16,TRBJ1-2,CASSPPVTGGVDGYTF
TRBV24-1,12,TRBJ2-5,CATRGGGETQYF
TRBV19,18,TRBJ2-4,CASSQRVVGSQAKNIQYF
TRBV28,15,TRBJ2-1,CASSLGTSVHNEQFF
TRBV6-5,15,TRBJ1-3,CASSYSRSSGNTIYF
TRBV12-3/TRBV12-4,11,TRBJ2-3,CASSPLDTQYF
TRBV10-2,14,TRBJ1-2,CASAGTGANYGYTF
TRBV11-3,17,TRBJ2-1,CASSLGQGKSSYNEQFF
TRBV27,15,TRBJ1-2,CASSQDRGQGLSYTF
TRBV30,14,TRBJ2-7,CAWDPGQGIYEQYF
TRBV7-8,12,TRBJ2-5,CASSDGTSTQYF
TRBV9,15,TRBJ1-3,CASSRDMGSGNTIYF
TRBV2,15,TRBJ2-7,CASRTLDSETYEQYF
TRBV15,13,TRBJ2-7,CATSSRSGVEQYF
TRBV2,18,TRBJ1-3,CASSVGTGGYRSGNTIYF
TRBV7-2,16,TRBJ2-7,CASSYSYGGLALEQYF
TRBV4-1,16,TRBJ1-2,CASSQDQGPLNYGYTF
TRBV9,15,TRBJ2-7,CASSVVASPSYEQYF
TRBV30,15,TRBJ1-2,CAWSVPEQGDYGYTF